The 6 T cell receptor beta chains in this list originate from one sample, sequenced in a study of patients and donors after allogeneic stem cell transplantation. A single record per CDR3 protein comes from TCRdb applying MiXCR to the RT-PCR reads. The sample consists of over 200,000 distinct CDR3 sequences, about 37% of them appearing once. Material: blood, either unsorted or a sorted T cell fraction (not recorded which). The receptors come from a human donor who was either an allogeneic HSCT recipient or a stem cell or donor lymphocyte infusion donor (not recorded which). It is not recorded whose cells these are; they may come from a transplant donor.

There are a few counts of this clonotype. V is TRBV28 and J is TRBJ2-1; D is unresolved. Germline loops: CDR1 MDHEN, CDR2 SYDVKM. V was shortened by 10 bases and J by 9 bases, with 10 bases between the two germline ends. The CDR3 has 10 amino acids. This CDR3 reads CATRVGEQFF. CDR3 nucleotides: TGTGCCACCCGGGTAGGTGAGCAGTTCTTC.

The rearrangement joins TRBV15 to TRBJ2-5; D is ambiguous. The CDR3 consists of 13 residues. Per the germline V gene, CDR1 is LNHNV and CDR2 is YYDKDF (reference sequence). The V end lost 3 bases, the J end lost 3 bases, and 8 bases lay between the germline ends. The CDR3 sequence is CATSSGQKETQYF. The CDR3 DNA reads TGTGCCACCAGCAGCGGGCAGAAAGAGACCCAGTACTTC.

The chain joins TRBV7-8 to TRBJ1-3; D remains unclear. V lost 4 bases to trimming and J lost 3 bases, with 7 bases between them. CDR3 size: 13 residues. Germline V gene sequence: CDR1 SGHVS, CDR2 FQNEAQ. For the CDR3, the DNA is TGTGCCAGCAGCTCCAGAGTTGGAAACACCATATATTTT. Its translation is CASSSRVGNTIYF.

The CDR3 bases are TGTGCCAGCACGGGGGACGATATGTACACACACGCGCAGTATTTT. Residues: CASTGDDMYTHAQYF. This chain connects TRBV28 to TRBJ2-3; D perhaps matches TRBD2 (6 bases). The CDR3 consists of 15 residues. V was shortened by 7 bases and J by 10 bases, with 24 bases between the two germline ends. CDR1 and CDR2 (germline): MDHEN, SYDVKM. The variable domain in full, with the rest retrieved from reference TRBV28 and TRBJ2-3, is DVKVTQSSRYLVKRTGEKVFLECVQDMDHENMFWYRQDPGLGLRLIYFSYDVKMKEKGDIPEGYSVSREKKERFSLILESASTNQTSMYLCASTGDDMYTHAQYFGPGTRLTVL.

The J gene is TRBJ2-4, the V gene TRBV4-3; D perhaps matches TRBD1 (5 bases). The germline V gene has CDR1 LGHNA and CDR2 YSLEER. Between the trimmed V and J ends, which lost 1 base and 2 bases, there was a span of 12 bases. There are 16 residues in the CDR3. CDR3 DNA sequence: TGCGCCAGCAGCCAAGCCCAGGGCCCCCCCAAAAACATTCAGTACTTC. The encoded protein is CASSQAQGPPKNIQYF.

This clonotype appeared a few times. The genes are TRBV9 and TRBJ1-6; 7 nucleotides match TRBD1. The junction had 3 bases not matched to a gene; V was cut back by 1 base and J by 5 bases. Germline V gene data show CDR1 as SGDLS and CDR2 as YYNGEE. CDR3 length: 15 amino acids. As DNA, the CDR3 is TGTGCCAGCAGCGTAACAGGGGAGCATAATTCACCCCTCCACTTT. This codes for CASSVTGEHNSPLHF.